This TCR beta chain was identified during a study of T-cell memory formation after mild COVID-19. Study summary: Largely, TCR clusters stayed within a single donor.

Using constant-segment primers, 5'RACE produced TCR alpha and TCR beta cDNA libraries carrying sample barcodes and UMIs. TCRdb analysed the 5' RACE reads with MiXCR anew, one entry per CDR3 protein. Here the sample spans hundreds of thousands of distinct CDR3 sequences, 15% being singletons. General study results and limits: Pre-infection memory contained some responding clones, which suggested that cross-reactive memory had joined.

This CDR3 spans 14 amino acids. Germline V lookup: CDR1 SGHRS, CDR2 YFSETQ. V shed 4 bases and J shed 3 bases, with 11 bases lying between them. The table lists this clonotype with many counts. What it recognizes is unknown. The sample taken for sequencing was PBMCs or a T cell subset sorted from them (not recorded which). J is TRBJ2-1 and V is TRBV5-1; D possibly matches TRBD1 or TRBD2 (5 bases each). The receptor was derived from a man aged 18 to 29 who had mild COVID-19 (a few samples of this study predate the infection). Cell type and time point are not known. CDR3 nucleotide sequence: TGCGCCAGCAGCCGGGACGAAGGCTACAATGAGCAGTTCTTC. It specifies CASSRDEGYNEQFF.